This is a list of T cell receptor beta chains from one sample in a study of CD8 T cells in Susac syndrome. TCRdb independently ran MiXCR on the immunoSEQ multiplex PCR reads; one entry per CDR3 protein. This sample carries around 80,000 distinct CDR3 sequences, approximately 94% of them seen once, and the ten largest clones take around 0.45%. What was sequenced was CD8+ T cells from PBMCs. The receptor set was obtained from a human donor with Susac syndrome. The CDR3 runs from the conserved cysteine through the conserved F or W. D genes are given only for firm matches. A row's size may be missing; if present it is once, few, many or a size class.

>TRBV7-2|TRBJ2-7|TRBD2|17|-
TGTGCCAGCAGCTTAAATTTACCGGCGGGAGAGGCTTACGAGCAGTACTTC
CASSLNLPAGEAYEQYF
>TRBV20-1|TRBJ2-1|TRBD2|14|-
TGCAGTGCTGGCGGGAGTAGCTCCTACAATGAGCAGTTCTTC
CSAGGSSSYNEQFF
>TRBV5-1|TRBJ1-5|-|15|-
TGCGCCAGCAGCTTGGTCCGCGTCGGGGATCAGCCCCAGCATTTT
CASSLVRVGDQPQHF
>TRBV12-3/TRBV12-4|TRBJ1-1|-|13|-
TGTGCCAGCAGTTTAAGAAGGGACACTGAAGCTTTCTTT
CASSLRRDTEAFF
>TRBV4-3|TRBJ1-1|-|15|-
TGCGCCAGCAGCCAAGATCGGGCCCTGAACACTGAAGCTTTCTTT
CASSQDRALNTEAFF
>TRBV20-1|TRBJ1-1|TRBD1|13|-
TGCAGTGCTAGACGGACAGGGGAGGCTGAAGCTTTCTTT
CSARRTGEAEAFF
>TRBV16|TRBJ1-1|-|14|-
TGTGCCAGCAGCCAGGCGGGCGCGGGCACTGAAGCTTTCTTT
CASSQAGAGTEAFF
>TRBV29-1|TRBJ2-7|-|13|-
TGCAGCGTTGGCACGCCCCGCAGCCACGAGCAGTACTTC
CSVGTPRSHEQYF
>TRBV7-2|TRBJ2-7|-|14|-
TGTGCCAGCAGCCTCTCCGGGATTTCCTACGAGCAGTACTTC
CASSLSGISYEQYF
>TRBV19|TRBJ2-1|TRBD1|16|-
TGTGCCAGTAGTCCCCGACAGGGTAGCTCCTACAATGAGCAGTTCTTC
CASSPRQGSSYNEQFF
>TRBV18|TRBJ2-2|-|17|-
TGTGCCAGCTCACCACGTCGATTCTCGGGGGTCGACGGGGAGCTGTTTTTT
CASSPRRFSGVDGELFF
>TRBV3-1|TRBJ2-2|-|16|-
TGTGCCTCAACAAGCGGCCTTCCCAACAACACCGGGGAGCTGTTTTTT
CASTSGLPNNTGELFF
>TRBV7-6|TRBJ2-7|-|15|once
TGTGCCAGCAGCTCCGGGGCCCTATCTGGTCGCGAGCAGTACTTC
CASSSGALSGREQYF
>TRBV6-5|TRBJ1-2|TRBD1|15|-
TGTGCCAGCAGCTTAGGATGGGACAGCACTTATGGCTACACCTTC
CASSLGWDSTYGYTF
>TRBV6-2/TRBV6-3|TRBJ2-5|TRBD2|14|-
TGTGCCAGCAGCGCGGGAGGGCGGGCAGAGACCCAGTACTTC
CASSAGGRAETQYF
>TRBV28|TRBJ2-7|-|15|-
TGTGCCAGCACCCCGGTACAGGGTAGGTCCTACGAGCAGTACTTC
CASTPVQGRSYEQYF
>TRBV20-1|TRBJ2-7|-|13|-
TGCAGTGCTAGGGGGGGTCGGACCTACGAGCAGTACTTC
CSARGGRTYEQYF
>TRBV3-1|TRBJ2-1|-|13|-
TGTGCCAGCAGCCAAGTCCTATACAATGAGCAGTTCTTC
CASSQVLYNEQFF
>TRBV2|TRBJ1-5|-|16|-
TGTGCCAGCAGGGACCGGTCAGGGTATAGCAATCAGCCCCAGCATTTT
CASRDRSGYSNQPQHF
>TRBV27|TRBJ1-4|-|17|-
TGTGCCAGCAGCCGAATCAGAAGACTCGCAACTAATGAAAAACTGTTTTTT
CASSRIRRLATNEKLFF
>TRBV23-1|TRBJ2-2|-|16|-
TGCGCCAGCAGTCAACACACCCGCTCGGATGCCGGGGAGCTGTTTTTT
CASSQHTRSDAGELFF
>TRBV9|TRBJ2-7|TRBD1|14|-
TGTGCCAGCAGCCCAAGACAGGGCTTTTACGAGCAGTACTTC
CASSPRQGFYEQYF
>TRBV5-4|TRBJ2-7|TRBD1|14|-
TGTGCCAGCAGCCAGGACAGGGCGGCTTACGAGCAGTACTTC
CASSQDRAAYEQYF
>TRBV7-9|TRBJ2-5|-|14|-
TGTGCCAGCAGCTTAATTTCCAAGAGGGAGACCCAGTACTTC
CASSLISKRETQYF
>TRBV19|TRBJ1-2|TRBD1|12|-
TGTGCCACAGGACAGGGAAACTATGGCTACACCTTC
CATGQGNYGYTF
>TRBV9|TRBJ2-1|TRBD2|16|-
TGTGCCAGCAGCGTAGCTGCCAGCGGGAGGAGCAATGAGCAGTTCTTC
CASSVAASGRSNEQFF
>TRBV20-1|TRBJ1-1|-|15|-
TGCAGTGCTAGAGAGAGCTCCAAGCCGAGCACTGAAGCTTTCTTT
CSARESSKPSTEAFF
>TRBV2|TRBJ2-3|TRBD1|15|-
TGTGCCAGCAGGAGACAGGGGGCAAACACAGATACGCAGTATTTT
CASRRQGANTDTQYF
>TRBV27|TRBJ2-7|TRBD1|14|-
TGTGCCAGCAGTTTAGCGGGACAGGGGGGCGAGCAGTACTTC
CASSLAGQGGEQYF
>TRBV10-3|TRBJ1-4|-|9|once
TGTGCCATCAGTGAAGAACTGTTTTTT
CAISEELFF
>TRBV20-1|TRBJ2-1|TRBD1|13|-
TGCAGTGCTGGGACAGGGGAGAACAATGAGCAGTTCTTC
CSAGTGENNEQFF
>TRBV3-1|TRBJ1-6|-|15|-
TGTGCCAGCAGCCAGGGGTCCTCCTATAATTCACCCCTCCACTTT
CASSQGSSYNSPLHF
>TRBV11-1|TRBJ2-3|-|13|-
TGTGCCAGCAGGGGCCAGGCCACAGATACGCAGTATTTT
CASRGQATDTQYF
>TRBV20-1|TRBJ2-7|-|12|-
TGCAGTGCCCTCCGGGACTCCTACGAGCAGTACTTC
CSALRDSYEQYF
>TRBV19|TRBJ1-1|-|14|-
TGTGCCAGCTACGGGGGGAGAAGGAACACTGAAGCTTTCTTT
CASYGGRRNTEAFF
>TRBV6-2/TRBV6-3|TRBJ1-1|-|15|-
TGTGCCAGCAGTTACGCGGACAGATTGAACACTGAAGCTTTCTTT
CASSYADRLNTEAFF
>TRBV20-1|TRBJ2-1|-|17|-
TGCAGTGCTAGAGACTGGCAGGGCTTACCCCCTCGCAATGAGCAGTTCTTC
CSARDWQGLPPRNEQFF
>TRBV7-6|TRBJ2-5|-|12|-
TGTGCCAGCAGTGTGACAGAAGAGACCCAGTACTTC
CASSVTEETQYF
>TRBV19|TRBJ1-5|-|16|-
TGTGCCAGTAGTACCACGGGGGCTCGGGGCAATCAGCCCCAGCATTTT
CASSTTGARGNQPQHF
>TRBV28|TRBJ2-7|-|14|-
TGTGCCAGCAGCCCTCTGGCGGTGTCCTACGAGCAGTACTTC
CASSPLAVSYEQYF
>TRBV12-3/TRBV12-4|TRBJ1-2|-|13|once
TGTGCCAGCAGTTTAGGCATTATCTATGGCTACACCTTC
CASSLGIIYGYTF
>TRBV19|TRBJ1-1|-|14|-
TGTGCCAGTAGAATGATAGGGGGGAACACTGAAGCTTTCTTT
CASRMIGGNTEAFF